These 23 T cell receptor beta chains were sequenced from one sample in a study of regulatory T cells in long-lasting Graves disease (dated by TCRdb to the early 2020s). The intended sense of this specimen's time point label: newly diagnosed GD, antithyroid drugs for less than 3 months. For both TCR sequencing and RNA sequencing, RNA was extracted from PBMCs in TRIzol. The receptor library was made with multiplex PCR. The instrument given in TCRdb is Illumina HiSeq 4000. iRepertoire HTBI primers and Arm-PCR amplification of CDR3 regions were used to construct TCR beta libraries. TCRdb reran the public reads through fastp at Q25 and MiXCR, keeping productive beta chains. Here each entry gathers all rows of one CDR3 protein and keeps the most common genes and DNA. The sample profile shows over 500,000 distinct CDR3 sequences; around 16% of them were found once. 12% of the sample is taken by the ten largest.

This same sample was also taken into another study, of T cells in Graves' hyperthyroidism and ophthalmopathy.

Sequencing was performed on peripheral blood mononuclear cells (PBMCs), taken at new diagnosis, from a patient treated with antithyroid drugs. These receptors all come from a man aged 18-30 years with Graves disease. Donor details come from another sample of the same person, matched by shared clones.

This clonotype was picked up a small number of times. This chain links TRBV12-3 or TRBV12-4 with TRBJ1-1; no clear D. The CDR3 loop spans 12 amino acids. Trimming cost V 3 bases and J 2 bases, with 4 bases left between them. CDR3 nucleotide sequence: TGTGCCAGCAGTTTCTCTAACACTGAAGCTTTCTTT. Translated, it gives CASSFSNTEAFF.

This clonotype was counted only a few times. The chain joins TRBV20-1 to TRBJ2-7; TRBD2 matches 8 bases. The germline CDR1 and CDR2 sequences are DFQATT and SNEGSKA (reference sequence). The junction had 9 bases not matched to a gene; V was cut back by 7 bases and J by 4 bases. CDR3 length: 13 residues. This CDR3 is CSGPGASGYEQYF. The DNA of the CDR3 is TGCAGTGGCCCCGGGGCTAGCGGGTACGAGCAGTACTTC.

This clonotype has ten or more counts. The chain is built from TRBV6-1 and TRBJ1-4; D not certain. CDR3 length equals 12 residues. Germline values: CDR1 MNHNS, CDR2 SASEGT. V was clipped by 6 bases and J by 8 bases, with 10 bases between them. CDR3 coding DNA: TGTGCCAGCAGCCGGGAGAGGGAAAAACTGTTTTTT. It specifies CASSREREKLFF.

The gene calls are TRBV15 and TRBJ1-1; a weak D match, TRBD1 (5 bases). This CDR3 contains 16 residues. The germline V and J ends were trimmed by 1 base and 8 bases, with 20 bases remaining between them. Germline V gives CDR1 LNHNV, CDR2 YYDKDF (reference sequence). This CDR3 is CATSRVLHRQPREAFF. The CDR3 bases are TGTGCCACCAGCAGAGTTTTGCACAGGCAACCACGCGAAGCTTTCTTT.

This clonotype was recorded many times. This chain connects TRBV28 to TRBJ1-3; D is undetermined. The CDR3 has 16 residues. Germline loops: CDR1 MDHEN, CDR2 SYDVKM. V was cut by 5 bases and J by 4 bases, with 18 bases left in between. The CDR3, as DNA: TGTGCCAGCAGTCCGAAGCGTCTTGGGGAAGGAAACACCATATATTTT. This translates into CASSPKRLGEGNTIYF.

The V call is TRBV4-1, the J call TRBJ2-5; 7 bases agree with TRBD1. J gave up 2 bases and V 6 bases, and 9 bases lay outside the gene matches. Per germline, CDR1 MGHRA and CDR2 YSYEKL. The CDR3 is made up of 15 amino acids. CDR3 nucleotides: TGCGCCAGCAGGAGGCGTGGGGACAGTCAAGAGACCCAGTACTTC. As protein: CASRRRGDSQETQYF.

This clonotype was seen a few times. Here the CDR3 reads CSAEGTGGWETQYF. In DNA, the CDR3 is TGCAGCGCCGAGGGGACAGGGGGATGGGAGACCCAGTACTTC. This chain uses TRBV29-1 with TRBJ2-5, with TRBD1 matching over 11 bases. The junction had 9 bases not matched to a gene; V was cut back by 7 bases and J by 5 bases. Germline lookup yields CDR1 SQVTM and CDR2 ANQGSEA. This CDR3 is 14 amino acids long. Full variable domain (outside the CDR3, taken from reference TRBV29-1 and TRBJ2-5): SAVISQKPSRDICQRGTSLTIQCQVDSQVTMMFWYRQQPGQSLTLIATANQGSEATYESGFVIDKFPISRPNLTFSTLTVSNMSPEDSSIYLCSAEGTGGWETQYFGPGTRLLVL.

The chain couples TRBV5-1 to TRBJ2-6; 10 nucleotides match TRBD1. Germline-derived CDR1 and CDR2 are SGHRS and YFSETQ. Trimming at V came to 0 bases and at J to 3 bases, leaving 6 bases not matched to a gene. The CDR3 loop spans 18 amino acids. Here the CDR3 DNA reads TGCGCCAGCAGCTTGGGGACAGGGGGTTTGGGTGGGGCCAACGTCCTGACTTTC. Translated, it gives CASSLGTGGLGGANVLTF.

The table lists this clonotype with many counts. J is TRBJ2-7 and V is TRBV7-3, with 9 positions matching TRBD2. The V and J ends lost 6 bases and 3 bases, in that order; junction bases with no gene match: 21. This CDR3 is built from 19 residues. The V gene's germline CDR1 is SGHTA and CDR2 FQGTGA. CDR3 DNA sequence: TGTGCCAGCAGTTACCTCGGCCCAGGGCAGCTAGCGGGAAGCTACGAGCAGTACTTC. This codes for CASSYLGPGQLAGSYEQYF.

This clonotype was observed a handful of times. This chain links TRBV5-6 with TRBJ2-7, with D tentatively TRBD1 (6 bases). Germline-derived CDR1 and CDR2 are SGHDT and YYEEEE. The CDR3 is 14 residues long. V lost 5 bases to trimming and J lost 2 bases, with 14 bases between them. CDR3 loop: CASRPGTWAYEQYF. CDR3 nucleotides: TGTGCCAGCAGACCAGGGACATGGGCCTACGAGCAGTACTTC.

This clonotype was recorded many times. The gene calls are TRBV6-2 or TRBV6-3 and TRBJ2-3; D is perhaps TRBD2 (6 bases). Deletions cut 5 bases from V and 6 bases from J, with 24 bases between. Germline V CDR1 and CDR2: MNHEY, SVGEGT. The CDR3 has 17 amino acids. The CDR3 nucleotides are TGTGCCAGCAGTGGTGCTAGTCTGGCGGGACGGCTGGATACGCAGTATTTT. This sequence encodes CASSGASLAGRLDTQYF.

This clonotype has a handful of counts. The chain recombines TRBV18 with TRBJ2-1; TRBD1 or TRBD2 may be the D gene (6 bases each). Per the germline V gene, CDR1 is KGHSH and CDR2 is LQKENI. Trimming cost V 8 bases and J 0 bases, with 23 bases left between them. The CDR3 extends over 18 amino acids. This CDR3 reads CASQGQTSTSSSYNEQFF. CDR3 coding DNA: TGTGCCAGCCAGGGGCAAACTAGCACCTCGAGCTCCTACAATGAGCAGTTCTTC.

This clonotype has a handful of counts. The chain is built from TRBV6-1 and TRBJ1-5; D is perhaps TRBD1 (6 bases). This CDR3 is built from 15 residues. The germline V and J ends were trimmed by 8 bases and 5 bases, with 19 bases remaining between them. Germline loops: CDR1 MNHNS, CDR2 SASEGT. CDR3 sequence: CASSRAPGEDQPQHF. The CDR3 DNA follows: TGTGCCAGCTCGCGAGCCCCAGGGGAGGATCAGCCCCAGCATTTT.

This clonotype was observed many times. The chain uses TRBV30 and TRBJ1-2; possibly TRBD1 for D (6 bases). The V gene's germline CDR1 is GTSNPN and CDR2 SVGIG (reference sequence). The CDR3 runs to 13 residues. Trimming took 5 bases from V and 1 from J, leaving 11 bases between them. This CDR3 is CAWGQSLNYGYTF. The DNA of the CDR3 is TGTGCCTGGGGACAGAGTCTTAACTATGGCTACACCTTC.

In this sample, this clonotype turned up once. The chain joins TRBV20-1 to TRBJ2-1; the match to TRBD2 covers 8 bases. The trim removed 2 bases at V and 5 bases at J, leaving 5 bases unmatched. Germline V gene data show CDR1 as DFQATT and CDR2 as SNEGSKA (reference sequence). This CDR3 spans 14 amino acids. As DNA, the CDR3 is TGCAGTGCTAGATCGCAGCGGGAGAACAATGAGCAGTTCTTC. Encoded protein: CSARSQRENNEQFF.

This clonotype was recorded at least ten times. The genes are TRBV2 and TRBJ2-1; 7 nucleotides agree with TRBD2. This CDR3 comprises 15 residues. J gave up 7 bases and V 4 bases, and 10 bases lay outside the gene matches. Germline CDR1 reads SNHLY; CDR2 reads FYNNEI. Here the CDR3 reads CASSVIRGSINEQFF. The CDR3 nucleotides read TGTGCCAGCAGTGTGATTCGCGGGAGTATTAATGAGCAGTTCTTC.

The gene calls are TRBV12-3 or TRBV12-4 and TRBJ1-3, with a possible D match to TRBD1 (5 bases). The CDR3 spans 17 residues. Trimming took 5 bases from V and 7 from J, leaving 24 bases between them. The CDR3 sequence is CASSPGMAGSIFNTIYF. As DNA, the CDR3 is TGTGCCAGCAGTCCAGGAATGGCAGGGTCCATTTTTAACACCATATATTTT.

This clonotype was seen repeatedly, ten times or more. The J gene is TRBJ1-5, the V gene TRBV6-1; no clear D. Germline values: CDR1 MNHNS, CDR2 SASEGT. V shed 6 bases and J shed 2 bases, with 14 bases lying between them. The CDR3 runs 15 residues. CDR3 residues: CASRPRVVGNQPQHF. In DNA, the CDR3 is TGTGCCAGCAGGCCAAGGGTAGTCGGCAATCAGCCCCAGCATTTT.

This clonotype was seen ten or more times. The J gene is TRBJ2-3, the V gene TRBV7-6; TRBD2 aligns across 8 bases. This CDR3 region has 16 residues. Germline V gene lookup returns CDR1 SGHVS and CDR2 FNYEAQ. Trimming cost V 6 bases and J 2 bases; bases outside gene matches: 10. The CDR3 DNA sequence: TGTGCCAGCAGTCAGCGGATAGCGGGGTACACAGATACGCAGTATTTT. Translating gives CASSQRIAGYTDTQYF.

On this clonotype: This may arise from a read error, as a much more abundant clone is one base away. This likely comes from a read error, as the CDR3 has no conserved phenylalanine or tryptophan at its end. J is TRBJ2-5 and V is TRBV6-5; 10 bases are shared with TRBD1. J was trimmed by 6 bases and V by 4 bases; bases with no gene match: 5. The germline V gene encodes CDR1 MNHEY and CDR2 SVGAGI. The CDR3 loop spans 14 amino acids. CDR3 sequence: CASSFGTGVKTQYL. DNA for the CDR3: TGTGCCAGCAGTTTTGGGACAGGGGTTAAGACCCAGTACCTC.

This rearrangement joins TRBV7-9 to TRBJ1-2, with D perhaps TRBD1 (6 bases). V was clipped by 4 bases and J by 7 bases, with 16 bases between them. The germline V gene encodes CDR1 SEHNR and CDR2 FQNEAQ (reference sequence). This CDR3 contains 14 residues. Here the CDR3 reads CASSSGAEWIGYTF. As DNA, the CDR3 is TGTGCCAGCAGCTCAGGGGCAGAATGGATTGGCTACACCTTC.

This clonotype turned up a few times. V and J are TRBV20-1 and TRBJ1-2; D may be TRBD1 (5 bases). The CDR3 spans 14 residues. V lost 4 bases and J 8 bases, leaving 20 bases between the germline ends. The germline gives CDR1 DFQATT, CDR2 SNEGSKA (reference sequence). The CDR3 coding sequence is TGCAGTGCTATTGTTAATTCATGGGGCAGGGGCTACACCTTC. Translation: CSAIVNSWGRGYTF.

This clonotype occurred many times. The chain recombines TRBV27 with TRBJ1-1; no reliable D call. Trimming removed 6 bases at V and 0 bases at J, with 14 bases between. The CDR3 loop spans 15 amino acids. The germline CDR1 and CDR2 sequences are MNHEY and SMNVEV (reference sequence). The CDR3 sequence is CASRNFGGMNTEAFF. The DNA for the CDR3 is TGTGCCAGCAGAAATTTTGGAGGGATGAACACTGAAGCTTTCTTT.